The sequence of this T cell receptor (beta chain) was determined in a study of human T cells and chemical hapten exposure. Turning to the study itself: Patients having alopecia areata, totalis or universalis were mostly female. Per-sample TCR yield variation was attributed mainly to small pooled library volume differences.

Stated time point: patch test 2, 6 weeks after DPC sensitization. Treatment specified: therapeutic diphenylcyclopropenone sensitization with weekly scalp DPC. TCRdb re-called the RACE reads through MiXCR, storing one row per CDR3 protein. The data show about 69,000 distinct CDR3 sequences, with 9% to 12% seen just once and about 6.6% held by the top ten. This clonotype was seen ten or more times. The antigen is undetermined. Points from the study as a whole: TCRs at a frequency above 1 in 1000 stayed unchanged with DPC sensitization.

Material: whole blood, obtained in connection with sensitization to the hapten diphenylcyclopropenone (DPC). This clonotype was sampled from a woman aged 45-60 years with alopecia areata. Some clones in this sample may be carry-over from other donors' samples.

Here the CDR3 reads CASSQDFPRNEQFF. The DNA of the CDR3 is TGCGCCAGCAGCCAAGACTTCCCGCGCAATGAGCAGTTCTTC. The chain employs TRBV4-1 and TRBJ2-1; no firm D call. Trimming cost V 0 bases and J 6 bases, with 9 bases left between them. CDR3 length: 14 amino acids. CDR1 is MGHRA, CDR2 YSYEKL, per germline.